This TCR beta chain originates from a study of cytomegalovirus exposure and HLA in healthy donors. On the study more broadly: The early release's HLA-typed donors yielded some 85 million unique TCRs. Findings of the study overall: Later findings reportedly placed an Asian-associated ancestry cluster below the approximately 650-donor mean for N-insertions. Association of approximately 18,000 TCR beta sequences with HLA alleles was found at 0.05 false discovery rate in a later analysis.

This CDR3 contains 13 residues. V lost 0 bases and J lost 8, with 11 bases in between. CDR1 SGDLS and CDR2 YYNGEE come from the germline V gene. This clone came up a few times. Its antigen is as yet unknown. PCR was performed using 60 Vbeta and 13 Jbeta primers. Per the original data handling: The authors later counted 70 million to 80 million unique TCR beta chains, some 12 million of them shared. The data were produced by immunoSEQ multiplex PCR, yet TCRdb's version contains in-frame clones alone and is incomplete. That table is the source of V, J and clone size, and D and trimming were worked out from the DNA. Of some 120,000 clones listed, 15% to 20% are singletons.

This chain links TRBV9 with TRBJ1-2; D unresolved. The TCR sequence derives from a female donor in good health and CMV-seropositive. The sequenced sample was PBMCs. The DNA of the CDR3 is TGTGCCAGCAGCGTAGTCCCCGGGGTGGGCTACACCTTC. It is translated as CASSVVPGVGYTF.